This T cell receptor beta chain was recorded in a study of blood T cell repertoires in COVID-19. In the authors' workflow: Estimates of nucleated cell counts were drawn from the amplification of reference gene primers. The data were produced by immunoSEQ multiplex PCR, yet TCRdb's version contains in-frame clones alone and is incomplete. V, J and clone size reflect that table, while D and trimming were determined from the DNA. The sample lists around 190,000 clones; approximately 85% were seen once. The length of the CDR3 is 14 residues. Germline CDR1 is LNHNV and CDR2 is YYDKDF (reference sequence). Trimming took off 5 bases at V and 1 base at J, with 9 bases between the two ends.

This chain links TRBV15 with TRBJ1-5; tentatively, D is TRBD1 (5 bases). This TCR was recovered from a woman in her sixties or seventies with acute or convalescent COVID-19. Input material: peripheral blood. The CDR3 nucleotides read TGTGCCACCAGCCACGGGGGGAGCAATCAGCCCCAGCATTTT. It encodes CATSHGGSNQPQHF. Looking up the rest from reference TRBV15 and TRBJ1-5 gives the full variable domain: DAMVIQNPRYQVTQFGKPVTLSCSQTLNHNVMYWYQQKSSQAPKLLFHYYDKDFNNEADTPDNFQSRRPNTSFCFLDIRSPGLGDTAMYLCATSHGGSNQPQHFGDGTRLSIL.